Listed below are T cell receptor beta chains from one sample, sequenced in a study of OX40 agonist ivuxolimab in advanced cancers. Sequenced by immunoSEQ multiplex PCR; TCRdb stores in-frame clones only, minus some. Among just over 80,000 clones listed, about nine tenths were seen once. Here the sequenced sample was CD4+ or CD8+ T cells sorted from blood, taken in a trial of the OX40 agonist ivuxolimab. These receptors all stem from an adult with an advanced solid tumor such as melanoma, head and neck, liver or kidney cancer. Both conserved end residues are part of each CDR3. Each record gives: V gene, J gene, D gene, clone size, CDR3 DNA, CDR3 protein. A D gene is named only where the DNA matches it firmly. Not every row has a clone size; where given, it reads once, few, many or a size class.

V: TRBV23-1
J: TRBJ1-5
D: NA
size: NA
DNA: TGCGCCAGCAGTCAATTGAGGCTAGGGATGGGACAGCCCCAGCATTTT
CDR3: CASSQLRLGMGQPQHF

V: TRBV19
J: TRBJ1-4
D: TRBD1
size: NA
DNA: TGTGCCAGTAGGAAACAGGGGGCCGGTGAAAAACTGTTTTTT
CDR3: CASRKQGAGEKLFF

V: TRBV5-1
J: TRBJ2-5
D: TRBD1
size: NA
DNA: TGCGCCAGCAGCTTGGTACAGGGGGCAGGAGAGACCCAGTACTTC
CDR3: CASSLVQGAGETQYF

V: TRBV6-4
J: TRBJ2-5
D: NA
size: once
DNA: TGTGCCAGCAGTGACAATCTAGAGACCCAGTACTTC
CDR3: CASSDNLETQYF

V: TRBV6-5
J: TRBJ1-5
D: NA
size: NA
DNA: TGTGCCAGCAGGAAATCAAAGCAGCCCCAGCATTTT
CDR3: CASRKSKQPQHF

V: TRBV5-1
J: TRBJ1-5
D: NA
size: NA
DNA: TGCGCCAGCAGCTTTTCAGGGGAGAATCAGCCCCAGCATTTT
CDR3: CASSFSGENQPQHF

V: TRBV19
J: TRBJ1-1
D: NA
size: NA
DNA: TGTGCCAGTAGCCGACAGAGGAACACTGAAGCTTTCTTT
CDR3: CASSRQRNTEAFF

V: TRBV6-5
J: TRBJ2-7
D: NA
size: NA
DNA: TGTGCCAGCAGTTACGATATCAAGGGTAAGCCCCACTTC
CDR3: CASSYDIKGKPHF

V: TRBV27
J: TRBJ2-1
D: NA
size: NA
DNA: TGTGCCAGCAGTTTAGGTGGGAGGGAGCAGTTCTTC
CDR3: CASSLGGREQFF

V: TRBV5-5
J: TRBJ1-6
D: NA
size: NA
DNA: TGTGCCAGCGGCCCACGAGGTGGTAATTCACCCCTCCACTTT
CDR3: CASGPRGGNSPLHF

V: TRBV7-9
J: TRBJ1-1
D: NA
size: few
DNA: TGTGCCAGCAGCTACGGCGGGGTGACTGAAGCTTTCTTT
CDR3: CASSYGGVTEAFF

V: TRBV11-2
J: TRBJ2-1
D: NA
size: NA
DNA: TGTGCCAGCAGCGCGCCACGTGGTGGCAATGAGCAGTTCTTC
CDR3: CASSAPRGGNEQFF

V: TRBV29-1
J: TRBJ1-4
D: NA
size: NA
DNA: TGCAGCTTTAGGGGAGACGGTGAAAAACTGTTTTTT
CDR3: CSFRGDGEKLFF

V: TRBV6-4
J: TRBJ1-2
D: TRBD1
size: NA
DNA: TGTGCCAGCACCAAGACAGGGGATGGTGGCTACACCTTC
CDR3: CASTKTGDGGYTF

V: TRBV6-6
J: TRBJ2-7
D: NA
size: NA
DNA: TGTGCCAGCAGGGGCGGATTGAGCTCCTACGAGCAGTACTTC
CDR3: CASRGGLSSYEQYF

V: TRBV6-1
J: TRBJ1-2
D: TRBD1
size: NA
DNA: TGTGCCAGCAAGGACAGGGGGACGGCAGGCTACACCTTC
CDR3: CASKDRGTAGYTF

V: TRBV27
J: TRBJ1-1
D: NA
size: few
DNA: TGTGCCAGCAGGGACCCGGCGAACACTGAAGCTTTCTTT
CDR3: CASRDPANTEAFF

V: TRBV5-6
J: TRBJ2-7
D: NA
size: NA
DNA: TGTGCCAGCAGCTTGGTAAGCAGGGCCCACGAGCAGTACTTC
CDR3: CASSLVSRAHEQYF

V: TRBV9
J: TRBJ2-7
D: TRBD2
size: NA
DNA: TGTGCCAGCAGCCCCTTAGCGGGAGTAACGTACGAGCAGTACTTC
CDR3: CASSPLAGVTYEQYF

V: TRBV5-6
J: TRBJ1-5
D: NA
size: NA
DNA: TGTGCCAGCAGCTCCTGGGGCAGTTATAGCAATCAGCCCCAGCATTTT
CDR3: CASSSWGSYSNQPQHF

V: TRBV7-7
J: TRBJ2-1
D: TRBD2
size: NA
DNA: TGTGCCAGCAGCTCCTCGCTAGCGGGGGGTAACAATGAGCAGTTCTTC
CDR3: CASSSSLAGGNNEQFF

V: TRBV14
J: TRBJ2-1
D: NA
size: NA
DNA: TGTGCCAGCAGCCAATTGGGGGTTGACAATGAGCAGTTCTTC
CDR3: CASSQLGVDNEQFF

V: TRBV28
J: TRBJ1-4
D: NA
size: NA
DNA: TGTGCCAGCAGTTTGTCGGGGGCGAAAACTAATGAAAAACTGTTTTTT
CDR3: CASSLSGAKTNEKLFF

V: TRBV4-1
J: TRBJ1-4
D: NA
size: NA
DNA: TGCGCCAGCAGCCAACTCCCCATTGGAGAAAAACTGTTTTTT
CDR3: CASSQLPIGEKLFF

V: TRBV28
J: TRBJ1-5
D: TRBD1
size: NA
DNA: TGTGCCAGCAGTTTAGGGACAGGGGGCGGCTCGGGCAATCAGCCCCAGCATTTT
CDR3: CASSLGTGGGSGNQPQHF

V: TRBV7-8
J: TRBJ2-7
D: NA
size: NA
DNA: TGTGCCAGCAGCCCGGCTCAGGGCAGCTACGAGCAGTACTTC
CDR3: CASSPAQGSYEQYF

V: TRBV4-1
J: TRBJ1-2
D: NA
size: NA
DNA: TGCGCCAGCAGCCAAGAAATTCGGGGCGGAAACTATGGCTACACCTTC
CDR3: CASSQEIRGGNYGYTF

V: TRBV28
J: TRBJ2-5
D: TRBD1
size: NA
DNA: TGTGCCAGCAGTTCGACCGGGACAGGGGTGCAGCAAGAGACCCAGTACTTC
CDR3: CASSSTGTGVQQETQYF

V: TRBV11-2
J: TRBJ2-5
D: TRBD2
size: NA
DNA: TGTGCCAGCAGCTTGGTGTCCTTAGCGGGTGTGGGGACCCAGTACTTC
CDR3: CASSLVSLAGVGTQYF

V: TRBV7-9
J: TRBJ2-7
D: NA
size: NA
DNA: TGTGCCAGCAGCTTAGGGGCAGGTCCCTACGAGCAGTACTTC
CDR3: CASSLGAGPYEQYF

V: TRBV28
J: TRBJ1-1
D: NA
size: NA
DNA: TGTGCCAGCTTTTCCTTGGGGGGGTTGAACACTGAAGCTTTCTTT
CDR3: CASFSLGGLNTEAFF

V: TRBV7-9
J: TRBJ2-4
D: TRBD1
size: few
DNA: TGTGCCAGCACGAGTGGACAGGCCCTACCCGGGGCCAAAAACATTCAGTACTTC
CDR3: CASTSGQALPGAKNIQYF

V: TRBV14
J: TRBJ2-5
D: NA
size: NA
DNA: TGTGCCAGCAGCCCCTGGAGGGCGCAAGAGACCCAGTACTTC
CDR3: CASSPWRAQETQYF

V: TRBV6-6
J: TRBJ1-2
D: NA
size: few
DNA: TGTGCCAGCAGTAACGGATGGGACTATGGCTACACCTTC
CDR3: CASSNGWDYGYTF

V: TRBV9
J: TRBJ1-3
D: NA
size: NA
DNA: TGTGCCAGCAGCCCACCAAATGCGCTCGGAAACACCATATATTTT
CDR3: CASSPPNALGNTIYF

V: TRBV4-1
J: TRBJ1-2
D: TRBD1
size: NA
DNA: TGCGCCAGCAGCCAACCGGGACAGAGTTATGGCTACACCTTC
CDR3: CASSQPGQSYGYTF

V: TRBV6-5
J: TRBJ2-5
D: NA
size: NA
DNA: TGTGCCAGCAGTCACGACAGGTCTAGGACCCAGTACTTC
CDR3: CASSHDRSRTQYF

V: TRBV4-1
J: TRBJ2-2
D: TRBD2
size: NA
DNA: TGCGCCAGCAGCCAAGGACTAGCGGGGGCAGTCACCGGGGAGCTGTTTTTT
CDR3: CASSQGLAGAVTGELFF

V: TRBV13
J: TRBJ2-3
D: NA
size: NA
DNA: TGTGCCAGCAGCTTAGGTGGCACAGATACGCAGTATTTT
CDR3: CASSLGGTDTQYF

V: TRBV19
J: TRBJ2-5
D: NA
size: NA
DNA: TGTGCCAGTAGAGGACTCGGTCAAGAGACCCAGTACTTC
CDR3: CASRGLGQETQYF

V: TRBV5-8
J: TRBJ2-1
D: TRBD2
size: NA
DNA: TGTGCCAGCAGCTGGGAGACTAGCGGACTTGGGTATGAGCAGTTCTTC
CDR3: CASSWETSGLGYEQFF

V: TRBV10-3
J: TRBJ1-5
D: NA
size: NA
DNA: TGTGCCATCAGTGTATCGTCAAGCAATCAGCCCCAGCATTTT
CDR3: CAISVSSSNQPQHF

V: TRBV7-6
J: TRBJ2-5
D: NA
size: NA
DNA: TGTGCCAGCAGCTTGGAACCCCGAAAAGAGACCCAGTACTTC
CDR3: CASSLEPRKETQYF

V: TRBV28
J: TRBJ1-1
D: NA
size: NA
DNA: TGTGCCAGCAGTTGGGGGGCGAACACTGAAGCTTTCTTT
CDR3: CASSWGANTEAFF

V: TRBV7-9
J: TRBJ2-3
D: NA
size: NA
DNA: TGTGCCAGCAGCCCCCTTTTGTCAGATACGCAGTATTTT
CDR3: CASSPLLSDTQYF

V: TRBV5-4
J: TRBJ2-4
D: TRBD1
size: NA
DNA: TGTGCCAGCAGCGGCCTTAGACAGGGCGAAAACATTCAGTACTTC
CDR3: CASSGLRQGENIQYF

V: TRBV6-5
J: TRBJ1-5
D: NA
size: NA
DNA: TGTGCCAGCAGTCGGTGGACACATAGCAATCAGCCCCAGCATTTT
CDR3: CASSRWTHSNQPQHF

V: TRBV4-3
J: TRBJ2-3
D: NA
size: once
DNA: TGCGCCAGCAGCCAAGAGCCTCAGCCCAGCACAGATACGCAGTATTTT
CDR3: CASSQEPQPSTDTQYF

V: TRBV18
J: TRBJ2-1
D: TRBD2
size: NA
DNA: TGTGCCAGCTCACCAGGGGGGAGGGCCTCCCGCACGGACAATGAGCAGTTCTTC
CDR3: CASSPGGRASRTDNEQFF

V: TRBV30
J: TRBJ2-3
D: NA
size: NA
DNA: TGTGCCTGGAGCGCCCCCATAGACCGCACCCACCTCACAGATACGCAGTATTTT
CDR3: CAWSAPIDRTHLTDTQYF

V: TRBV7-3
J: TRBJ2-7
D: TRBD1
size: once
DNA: TGTGCCAGCAGCTTAATGACAGGGGGCCACGAGCAGTACTTC
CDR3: CASSLMTGGHEQYF

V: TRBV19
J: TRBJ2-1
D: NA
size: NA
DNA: TGTGCCAGTAGTATAGATCGTCTTATAGCGGCGAGCTCCTACAATGAGCAGTTCTTC
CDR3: CASSIDRLIAASSYNEQFF

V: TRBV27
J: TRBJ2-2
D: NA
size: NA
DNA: TGTGCCAGCAGTCCGGGACTCCTGAACACCGGGGAGCTGTTTTTT
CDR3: CASSPGLLNTGELFF

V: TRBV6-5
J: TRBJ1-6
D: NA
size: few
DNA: TGTGCCAGCAGTTACTCGTGGATAGAGGATTCACCCCTCCACTTT
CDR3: CASSYSWIEDSPLHF

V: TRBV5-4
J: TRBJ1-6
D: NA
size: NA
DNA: TGTGCCAGCAGCTTGGCCGAAGGAGGATCACCCCTCCACTTT
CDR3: CASSLAEGGSPLHF